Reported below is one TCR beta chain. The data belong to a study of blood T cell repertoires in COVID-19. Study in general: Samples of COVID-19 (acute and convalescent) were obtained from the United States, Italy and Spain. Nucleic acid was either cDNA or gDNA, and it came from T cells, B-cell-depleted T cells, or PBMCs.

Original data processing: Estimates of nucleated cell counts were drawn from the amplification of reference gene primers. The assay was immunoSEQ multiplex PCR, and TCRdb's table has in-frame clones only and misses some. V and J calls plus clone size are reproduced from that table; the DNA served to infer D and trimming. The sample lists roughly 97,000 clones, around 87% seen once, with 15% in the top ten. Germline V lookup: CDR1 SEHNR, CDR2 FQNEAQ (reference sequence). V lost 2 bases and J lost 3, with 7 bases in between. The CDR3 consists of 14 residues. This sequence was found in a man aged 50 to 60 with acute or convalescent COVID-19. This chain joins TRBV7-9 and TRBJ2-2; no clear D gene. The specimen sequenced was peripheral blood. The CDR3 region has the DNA TGTGCCAGCAGCTTATTAAGAGACACCGGGGAGCTGTTTTTT. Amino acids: CASSLLRDTGELFF.